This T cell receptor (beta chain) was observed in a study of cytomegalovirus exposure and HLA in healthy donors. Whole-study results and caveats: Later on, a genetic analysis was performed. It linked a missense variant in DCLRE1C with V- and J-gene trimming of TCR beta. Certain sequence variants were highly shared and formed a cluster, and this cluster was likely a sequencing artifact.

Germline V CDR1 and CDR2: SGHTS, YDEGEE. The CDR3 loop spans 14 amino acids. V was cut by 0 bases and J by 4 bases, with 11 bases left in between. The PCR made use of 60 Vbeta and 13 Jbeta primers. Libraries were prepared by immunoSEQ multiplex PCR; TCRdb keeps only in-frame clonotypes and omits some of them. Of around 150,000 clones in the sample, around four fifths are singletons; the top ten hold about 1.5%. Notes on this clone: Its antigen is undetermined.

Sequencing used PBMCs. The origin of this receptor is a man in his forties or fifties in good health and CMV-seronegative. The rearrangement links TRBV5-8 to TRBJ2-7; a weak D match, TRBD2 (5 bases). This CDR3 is CASSLGPRGYEQYF. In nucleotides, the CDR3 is TGTGCCAGCAGCTTGGGACCGAGAGGGTACGAGCAGTACTTC.